This passage covers 21 T cell receptor beta chains from one sample sequenced in a study of neurological immune-mediated disorders (dated by TCRdb to the late 2010s). The library was obtained by 5' RACE. Reads for this sample came from an Illumina HiSeq 2500. TCRdb cleaned the public reads at Q25 with fastp, built clones with MiXCR and kept in-frame beta chains. Entries that share a CDR3 protein sequence are merged under the most common genes and DNA. The sample yields around 44,000 distinct CDR3 sequences; roughly 15% were counted once. Approximately 3.6% of the sample belongs to the ten largest clones. Sequencing was carried out using CD4+ T cells from blood. Source of these receptors: a woman aged 60-75 years with HTLV-1-associated myelopathy (HAM/TSP).

This clonotype appeared many times. This chain uses TRBV5-1 with TRBJ2-5; D is uncertain. CDR1 and CDR2 (germline): SGHRS, YFSETQ. Trimming took 0 bases from V and 9 from J, leaving 9 bases between them. The CDR3 spans 12 residues. CDR3: CASSLEVGPQYF. The CDR3 nucleotides read TGCGCCAGCAGCTTGGAAGTCGGGCCCCAGTACTTC.

This clonotype was found many times. V usage is TRBV9 and J usage is TRBJ1-1; 7 bases map to TRBD1. V trimming: 3 bases; J trimming: 4 bases; junction bases outside the gene matches: 6. CDR1 is SGDLS, CDR2 YYNGEE, per germline. The CDR3 consists of 14 residues. The CDR3 DNA sequence: TGTGCCAGCAGCGCGGGACAGATTTTCACTGAAGCTTTCTTT. Amino acid sequence: CASSAGQIFTEAFF.

This clonotype was observed at least ten times. The chain is built from TRBV11-2 and TRBJ2-3; D possibly corresponds to TRBD1 (6 bases). CDR1 and CDR2 from the germline V gene are SGHAT and FQNNGV. CDR3 size: 14 residues. The germline V and J ends were trimmed by 5 bases and 4 bases, with 13 bases remaining between them. CDR3 loop: CASSRDRFADTQYF. DNA for the CDR3: TGTGCCAGCAGCCGAGACAGGTTCGCAGATACGCAGTATTTT.

This clonotype has a count of ten or more. The chain joins TRBV25-1 to TRBJ1-6; maybe TRBD1 (6 bases). From germline, CDR1 is MGHDK and CDR2 SYGVNS. V was clipped by 0 bases and J by 9 bases, with 30 bases between them. The CDR3 runs 21 residues. CDR3 DNA sequence: TGTGCCAGCAGTGAATATGACGGATGGGCAGCGGGGGCTTGGGGGGTTTCACCCCTCCACTTT. Its translation: CASSEYDGWAAGAWGVSPLHF.

This clonotype was found many times. The rearrangement uses TRBV5-1 and TRBJ2-1, with 14 positions matching TRBD2. This CDR3 has 14 residues. The ends lost 4 bases at V and 12 bases at J; junction bases unmatched: 6. Germline V gene lookup returns CDR1 SGHRS and CDR2 YFSETQ. CDR3 sequence reads: CASSPTSGGAGQFF. In DNA, the CDR3 is TGCGCCAGCAGCCCGACTAGCGGGGGGGCAGGGCAGTTCTTC.

This clonotype was counted a few times. V is TRBV6-5 and J is TRBJ2-2; TRBD1 is a possible D gene (5 bases). Germline V gene data show CDR1 as MNHEY and CDR2 as SVGAGI. V was cut by 2 bases and J by 4 bases, with 17 bases left in between. The CDR3 totals 17 residues. This CDR3 is CASSYRGSARGTGELFF. The CDR3 DNA reads TGTGCCAGCAGTTACAGAGGTTCAGCAAGGGGCACCGGGGAGCTGTTTTTT.

This clonotype was detected many times. The chain employs TRBV5-1 and TRBJ2-3; D is perhaps TRBD1 (5 bases). Trimming shortened V by 4 bases and J by 3 bases, and 9 bases separated the two germline ends. The CDR3 extends over 13 amino acids. From germline, CDR1 is SGHRS and CDR2 YFSETQ. The CDR3 sequence: CASSHAGTDTQYF. The CDR3 DNA is TGCGCCAGCAGCCACGCAGGGACAGATACGCAGTATTTT.

The rearrangement uses TRBV7-9 and TRBJ1-5; tentatively, D is TRBD1 (6 bases). Trimming cost V 5 bases and J 5 bases, with 13 bases left between them. The CDR3 has 14 amino acids. CDR1 is SEHNR and CDR2 is FQNEAQ in the germline V gene (reference sequence). The CDR3 loop is CASSTQGGHQPQHF. Here the CDR3 DNA reads TGTGCCAGCAGCACCCAAGGGGGTCATCAGCCCCAGCATTTT.

V and J are TRBV19 and TRBJ1-5; a possible D gene is TRBD1 (5 bases). The germline V and J ends were trimmed by 5 bases and 7 bases, with 15 bases remaining between them. There are 14 residues in the CDR3. Germline V lookup: CDR1 LNHDA, CDR2 SQIVND (reference sequence). CDR3 DNA sequence: TGTGCCAGTAGTCCACTTGGGGGTGGCCAGCCCCAGCATTTT. As protein: CASSPLGGGQPQHF.

There are many counts of this clonotype. The rearrangement uses TRBV5-1 and TRBJ2-6; unclear D gene. The CDR3 length is 18 residues. Germline CDR1 is SGHRS and CDR2 is YFSETQ. V was cut by 3 bases and J by 0 bases, with 16 bases left in between. The CDR3 loop reads CASSSRGTESSGANVLTF. CDR3 bases: TGCGCCAGCAGCTCCCGAGGAACAGAGAGCTCTGGGGCCAACGTCCTGACTTTC.

In its sample, this clonotype was seen many times. This sequence joins TRBV20-1 and TRBJ2-4; 9 bases match TRBD2. The length of the CDR3 is 17 residues. The germline V gene has CDR1 DFQATT and CDR2 SNEGSKA (reference sequence). The V gene end was trimmed by 5 bases and the J gene end by 4 bases; junction bases not matched to a gene: 15. The CDR3 spells CSASTSGDQRFKNIQYF. The CDR3 DNA sequence: TGCAGTGCTTCGACTAGCGGAGACCAAAGGTTTAAAAACATTCAGTACTTC.

This clonotype was seen at least ten times. This rearrangement joins TRBV7-2 to TRBJ2-3, with 9 bases lining up with TRBD2. CDR1 SGHTA and CDR2 FQGNSA come from the germline V gene. The CDR3 runs 16 residues. V trimming: 5 bases; J trimming: 2 bases; junction bases outside the gene matches: 8. Here the CDR3 DNA reads TGTGCCAGCAGCCCTTGGGGCGGGGGGGCCACAGATACGCAGTATTTT. It specifies CASSPWGGGATDTQYF.

This clonotype was picked up many times. The J gene is TRBJ2-4, the V gene TRBV20-1; no reliable D call. Germline CDR1 DFQATT, CDR2 SNEGSKA (reference sequence). V shed 0 bases and J shed 7 bases, with 10 bases lying between them. CDR3 length equals 13 residues. The CDR3 loop is CSARDPGQNIQYF. CDR3 DNA sequence: TGCAGTGCTAGAGATCCGGGTCAGAACATTCAGTACTTC.

This clonotype was seen at least ten times. This chain connects TRBV7-2 to TRBJ2-5, with 11 bases that match TRBD2. V shed 1 base and J 4 bases; nucleotides not matched to a gene: 11. The CDR3 totals 18 residues. The germline V gene has CDR1 SGHTA and CDR2 FQGNSA. CDR3 loop: CASSLGGISGGALETQYF. CDR3 in DNA: TGTGCCAGCAGCTTAGGGGGTATTAGCGGGGGGGCTTTAGAGACCCAGTACTTC.

This clonotype was detected only once. V is TRBV6-2 or TRBV6-3 and J is TRBJ2-1, with 12 bases fitting TRBD2. Per germline, CDR1 MNHEY and CDR2 SVGEGT. J was trimmed by 16 bases and V by 0 bases; bases with no gene match: 4. The CDR3 covers 13 residues. The chain's CDR3 is CASSYSQTSGGFF. Here the CDR3 DNA reads TGTGCCAGCAGTTACTCACAGACTAGCGGGGGCTTCTTC.

This clonotype was observed many times. The gene calls are TRBV5-5 and TRBJ2-4; D unclear. This CDR3 is 15 amino acids long. V was clipped by 2 bases and J by 7 bases, with 16 bases between them. In germline, CDR1 is SGHKS, CDR2 YYEKEE (reference sequence). CDR3 nucleotide sequence: TGTGCCAGCAGCTTAGGCAACTCGATCGGGAACATTCAGTACTTC. It yields the protein CASSLGNSIGNIQYF.

A remark on this clonotype: The junction shows a germline mismatch at one end, possibly a read error. This chain uses TRBV5-1 with TRBJ1-2, with D possibly matching TRBD1 (5 bases). The CDR3 totals 14 residues. Looked up from germline, CDR1 is SGHRS and CDR2 is YFSETQ. The CDR3 DNA sequence: TGCGCCAGCACCTCTACCCCTGGGGACTATTGCTACACCTTC. It codes for CASTSTPGDYCYTF.

This clonotype was observed at least ten times. The chain links TRBV7-2 to TRBJ2-3, with 9 bases aligning to TRBD2. The V gene end was trimmed by 8 bases and the J gene end by 6 bases; junction bases not matched to a gene: 12. The CDR3 totals 15 residues. Germline V gives CDR1 SGHTA, CDR2 FQGNSA. The DNA for the CDR3 is TGTGCCAGCTCCCCTCGGCGGGGGGGAGTGGATACGCAGTATTTT. This encodes CASSPRRGGVDTQYF.

This clonotype was counted at least ten times. The gene calls are TRBV20-1 and TRBJ1-1, with D maybe TRBD1 (6 bases). Germline V gene data show CDR1 as DFQATT and CDR2 as SNEGSKA (reference sequence). The length of the CDR3 is 13 residues. Trimming pared 4 bases from V and 3 bases from J, leaving 12 bases between. CDR3 protein: CSANQGRDTEAFF. The CDR3 coding sequence is TGCAGTGCTAATCAGGGGCGGGACACTGAAGCTTTCTTT.

The V and J genes are TRBV5-1 and TRBJ2-1, with D uncertain. V lost 5 bases and J lost 9, with 12 bases in between. Germline V lookup: CDR1 SGHRS, CDR2 YFSETQ. The CDR3 runs 12 residues. DNA of the CDR3: TGCGCCAGCAGTGGGGAAATTGGTGAGCAGTTCTTC. Amino acid sequence: CASSGEIGEQFF.

This clonotype was counted at least ten times. V is TRBV20-1 and J is TRBJ2-5; no reliable D call. The CDR3 runs 11 residues. CDR1 and CDR2 from the germline V gene are DFQATT and SNEGSKA (reference sequence). The germline V and J ends were trimmed by 1 base and 7 bases, with 7 bases remaining between them. CDR3 protein: CSARAPGTQYF. As DNA, the CDR3 is TGCAGTGCTAGAGCCCCAGGGACCCAGTACTTC.